Listed below are T cell receptor beta chains from one sample, sequenced in a study of radiation and T cells in renal cell carcinoma. Assay: immunoSEQ multiplex PCR; the TCRdb copy retains only in-frame clones and omits some. The sample has 100,000 to 150,000 clones; about 88% are singletons. The sequences come from blood, collected from a patient whose treatment included radiotherapy and nephrectomy. Receptors were obtained from an older woman with renal cell carcinoma. The CDR3 runs from the conserved cysteine through the conserved F or W. The order of the fields is J gene, D gene, clone size, V gene, CDR3 DNA, CDR3 protein. D genes are given only for firm matches. Only some rows state a clone size, as once, few, many or a class for expanded clones.

J: TRBJ2-7; D: .; size: .; V: TRBV5-6; DNA: TGTGCCAGCAGCTTGGGGGCAGGACCCTACGAGCAGTACTTC; CDR3: CASSLGAGPYEQYF
J: TRBJ2-7; D: TRBD1; size: few; V: TRBV5-1; DNA: TGCGCCAGCAGCTTGGCCCCAGGGGGCTACGAGCAGTACTTC; CDR3: CASSLAPGGYEQYF
J: TRBJ1-6; D: TRBD1; size: .; V: TRBV30; DNA: TGTGCCTTCAGGGGGACCTATAATTCACCCCTCCACTTT; CDR3: CAFRGTYNSPLHF
J: TRBJ2-7; D: .; size: .; V: TRBV6-5; DNA: TGTGCCAGCAGTATCCGAATAGCCTACGAGCAGTACTTC; CDR3: CASSIRIAYEQYF
J: TRBJ2-5; D: .; size: few; V: TRBV9; DNA: TGTGCCAGCAGCGTAGCATCAGGGGCCATCGGGGAGACCCAGTACTTC; CDR3: CASSVASGAIGETQYF
J: TRBJ1-1; D: .; size: few; V: TRBV30; DNA: TGTGCCTGGAGACAGCTTTTGAACACTGAAGCTTTCTTT; CDR3: CAWRQLLNTEAFF
J: TRBJ2-3; D: TRBD1; size: once; V: TRBV6-1; DNA: TGTGCCAGCACCCCGACAGGGAGCACAGATACGCAGTATTTT; CDR3: CASTPTGSTDTQYF
J: TRBJ1-4; D: .; size: .; V: TRBV4-1; DNA: TGCGCCAGCAGACAAAATGAGGGGCCCGAAAAACTGTTTTTT; CDR3: CASRQNEGPEKLFF
J: TRBJ1-6; D: TRBD1; size: .; V: TRBV5-1; DNA: TGCGCCAGCAGCTCCCGGGACAGGGATAATTCACCCCTCCACTTT; CDR3: CASSSRDRDNSPLHF
J: TRBJ1-2; D: .; size: .; V: TRBV13; DNA: TGTGCCAGCAGCTTAACAGGGAGGGGCTACACCTTC; CDR3: CASSLTGRGYTF
J: TRBJ2-7; D: .; size: .; V: TRBV2; DNA: TGTGCCAGCAGTGAAGGACAGGCCTTCTCCTACGAGCAGTACTTC; CDR3: CASSEGQAFSYEQYF
J: TRBJ2-1; D: TRBD1; size: .; V: TRBV5-1; DNA: TGCGCCAGCAGCCCCCGGGACAGGAACAATGAGCAGTTCTTC; CDR3: CASSPRDRNNEQFF
J: TRBJ2-2; D: TRBD2; size: .; V: TRBV5-4; DNA: TGTGCCAGCAGCCCCCAAGGGAGCGGGGCGGGCACCGGGGAGCTGTTTTTT; CDR3: CASSPQGSGAGTGELFF